The TCR beta chain described here comes from a study of T cells in tuberculosis. Study information: Sequenced TCRs come from CD1B-GMM tetramer-binding T cells. Study findings and constraints: T cells binding CD1B-GMM tetramer weakly possibly escaped the sort.

Sorting used thawed, overnight-rested PBMC stained with anti-CD3, a viability dye and GMM-loaded CD1B tetramer. The CD1B tetramers carried C32 glucose monomycolate purified from Rhodococcus equi. The germline V gene encodes CDR1 MNHNY and CDR2 SVGAGI (reference sequence). Trimming removed 6 bases from V and 7 bases from J; junction bases left unmatched: 2. There are 12 residues in the CDR3. Assay used: immunoSEQ multiplex PCR; TCRdb lists only in-frame clones, some missing. The data show more than 70,000 clones, roughly 93% seen once. This clonotype was obtained from an adult woman with latent tuberculosis. The chain carries TRBV6-6 and TRBJ1-2; TRBD1 matches 10 bases. Sequencing was performed on CD1b-GMM tetramer-negative cells sorted from PBMCs. The CDR3 here is CASRDRGAGYTF. The CDR3 coding sequence is TGTGCCAGCAGGGACAGGGGGGCTGGCTACACCTTC.